This section outlines one T cell receptor beta chain sequence together with its context. These data are taken from a study of T cell responses to AZD1222 COVID-19 vaccine. Germline CDR1 reads LGHDT; CDR2 reads YNNKEL (reference sequence). V dropped 1 base and J dropped 0; count of bases not matched to a gene: 15. CDR3 length: 21 residues. Only in-frame clones appear in the TCRdb table, and some are missing; sequencing was by immunoSEQ multiplex PCR. The sample holds some 170,000 clones, just over 90% seen once. This sequence joins TRBV3-1 (or the pseudogene TRBV3-2) and TRBJ2-1; 10 nucleotides line up with TRBD2. The origin of this receptor is an adult in good health. This sample comprised peripheral blood, obtained on day 0 of AZD1222 vaccination. In DNA form, the CDR3 reads TGTGCCAGCAGCCAAGGTCGCGGACTAGCGGCCGTTATTAGCTCCTACAATGAGCAGTTCTTC. It translates to CASSQGRGLAAVISSYNEQFF.